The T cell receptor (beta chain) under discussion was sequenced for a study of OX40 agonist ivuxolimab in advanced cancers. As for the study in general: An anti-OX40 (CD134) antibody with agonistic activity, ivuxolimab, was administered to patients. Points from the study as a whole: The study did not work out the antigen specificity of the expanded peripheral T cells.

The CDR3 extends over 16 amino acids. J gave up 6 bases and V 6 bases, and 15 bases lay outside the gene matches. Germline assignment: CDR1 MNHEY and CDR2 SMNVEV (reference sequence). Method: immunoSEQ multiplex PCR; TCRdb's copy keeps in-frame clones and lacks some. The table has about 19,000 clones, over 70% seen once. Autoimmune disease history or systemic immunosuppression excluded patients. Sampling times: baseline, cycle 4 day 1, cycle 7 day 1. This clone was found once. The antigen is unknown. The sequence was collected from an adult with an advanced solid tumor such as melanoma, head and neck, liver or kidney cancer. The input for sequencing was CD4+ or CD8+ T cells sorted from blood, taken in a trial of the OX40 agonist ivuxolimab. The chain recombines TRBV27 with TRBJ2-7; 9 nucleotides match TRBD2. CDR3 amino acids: CASSQDGAGGPIEQYF. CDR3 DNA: TGTGCCAGCAGCCAAGATGGGGCGGGAGGGCCTATCGAGCAGTACTTC.